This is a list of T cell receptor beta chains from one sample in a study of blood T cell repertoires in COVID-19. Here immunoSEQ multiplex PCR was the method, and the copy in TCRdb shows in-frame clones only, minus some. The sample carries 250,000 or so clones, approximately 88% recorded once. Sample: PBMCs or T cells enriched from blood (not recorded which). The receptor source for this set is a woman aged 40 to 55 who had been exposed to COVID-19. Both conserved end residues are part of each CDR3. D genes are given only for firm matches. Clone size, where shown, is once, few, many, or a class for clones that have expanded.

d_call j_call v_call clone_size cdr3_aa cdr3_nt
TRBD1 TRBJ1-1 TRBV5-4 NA CASSSRGQGAEAFF TGTGCCAGCAGCTCCAGGGGGCAAGGAGCTGAAGCTTTCTTT
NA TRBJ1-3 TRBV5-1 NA CASSPGGGATGNTIYF TGTGCCAGCAGCCCTGGCGGGGGCGCGACTGGAAACACCATATATTTT
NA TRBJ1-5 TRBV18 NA CASSPEGNQPQHF TGTGCCAGCTCACCGGAGGGGAATCAGCCCCAGCATTTT
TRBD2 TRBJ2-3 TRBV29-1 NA CSVEGTSWDAQYF TGCAGCGTTGAAGGGACTAGCTGGGACGCGCAGTATTTT
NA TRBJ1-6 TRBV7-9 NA CASSLSRSPLHF TGTGCCAGCAGCTTATCCCGTTCACCCCTCCACTTT
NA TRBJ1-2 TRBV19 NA CASSSPWSSEIYGYTF TGTGCCAGTAGTTCCCCATGGTCAAGTGAGATCTATGGCTACACCTTC
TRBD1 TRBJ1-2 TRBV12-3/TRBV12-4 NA CASRDRGLHGYTF TGTGCCAGCCGGGACAGGGGATTGCATGGCTACACCTTC
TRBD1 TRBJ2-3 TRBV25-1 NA CASSGGQGTDTQYF TGTGCCAGCAGTGGGGGACAGGGAACAGATACGCAGTATTTT
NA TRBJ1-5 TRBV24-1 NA CATSPGVYSNQPQHF TGTGCCACCAGTCCAGGGGTCTATAGCAATCAGCCCCAGCATTTT
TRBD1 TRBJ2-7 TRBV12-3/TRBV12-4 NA CASTETGNQQYF TGTGCCAGCACCGAGACAGGGAATCAGCAGTACTTC
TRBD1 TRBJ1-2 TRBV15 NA CATSRDRAEGYTF TGTGCCACCAGCAGGGACAGGGCGGAGGGCTACACCTTC
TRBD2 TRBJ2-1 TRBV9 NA CASSVDGRDNEQFF TGTGCCAGCAGCGTAGACGGGAGGGACAATGAGCAGTTCTTC
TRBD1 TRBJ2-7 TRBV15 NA CATSRGSGTGGVEQYF TGTGCCACCAGCAGAGGCTCCGGGACAGGGGGAGTCGAGCAGTACTTC
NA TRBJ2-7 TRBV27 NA CASSLYRPTYEQYF TGTGCCAGCAGTTTATACAGGCCAACCTACGAGCAGTACTTC
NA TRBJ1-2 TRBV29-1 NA CSGGDTANYGYTF TGCAGCGGGGGGGACACAGCTAACTATGGCTACACCTTC
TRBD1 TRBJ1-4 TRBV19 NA CASSLGTATNEKLFF TGTGCCAGTAGCCTCGGGACAGCAACTAATGAAAAACTGTTTTTT
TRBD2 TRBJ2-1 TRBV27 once CASSLGEGLAGGNEQFF TGTGCCAGCAGTTTAGGGGAGGGACTAGCGGGAGGAAATGAGCAGTTCTTC
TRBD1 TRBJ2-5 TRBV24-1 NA CATSGGTEETQYF TGTGCCACCAGTGGAGGGACAGAAGAGACCCAGTACTTC
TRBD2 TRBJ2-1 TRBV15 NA CATSRELLQSGNNEQFF TGTGCCACCAGCAGAGAACTACTTCAAAGCGGGAACAATGAGCAGTTCTTC
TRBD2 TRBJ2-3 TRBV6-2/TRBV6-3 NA CASSPGTSLHTQYF TGTGCCAGCAGCCCCGGGACTAGTCTGCATACGCAGTATTTT
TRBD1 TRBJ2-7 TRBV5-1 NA CASRGTGAYEQYF TGCGCCAGCAGGGGGACAGGGGCCTACGAGCAGTACTTC